This T cell receptor beta chain stems from a study of response to subunit inactivated influenza vaccine. Study-wide points: Each seasonal influenza vaccination, the authors suggested, recruits few new T cells.

Each CDR3 protein is one row after TCRdb ran MiXCR on the RT-PCR reads. The sample includes 550,000 to 800,000 distinct CDR3 sequences, about 15% of them seen just once. CDR1 and CDR2 (germline): DFQATT, SNEGSKA (reference sequence). Trimming took 5 bases from V and 4 from J; bases not matched to a gene: 6. This CDR3 contains 13 residues. This clonotype was seen ten or more times. The antigen is unknown. Sequencing used PBMCs from blood, obtained approximately 15 days before vaccination. The source is a man aged 45 to 65 who received an inactivated influenza vaccine. The rearrangement uses TRBV20-1 and TRBJ2-5, with 8 bases fitting TRBD1. The CDR3 nucleotides are TGCAGTGCTTATGGACAGGGAGCAGAGACCCAGTACTTC. This codes for CSAYGQGAETQYF.